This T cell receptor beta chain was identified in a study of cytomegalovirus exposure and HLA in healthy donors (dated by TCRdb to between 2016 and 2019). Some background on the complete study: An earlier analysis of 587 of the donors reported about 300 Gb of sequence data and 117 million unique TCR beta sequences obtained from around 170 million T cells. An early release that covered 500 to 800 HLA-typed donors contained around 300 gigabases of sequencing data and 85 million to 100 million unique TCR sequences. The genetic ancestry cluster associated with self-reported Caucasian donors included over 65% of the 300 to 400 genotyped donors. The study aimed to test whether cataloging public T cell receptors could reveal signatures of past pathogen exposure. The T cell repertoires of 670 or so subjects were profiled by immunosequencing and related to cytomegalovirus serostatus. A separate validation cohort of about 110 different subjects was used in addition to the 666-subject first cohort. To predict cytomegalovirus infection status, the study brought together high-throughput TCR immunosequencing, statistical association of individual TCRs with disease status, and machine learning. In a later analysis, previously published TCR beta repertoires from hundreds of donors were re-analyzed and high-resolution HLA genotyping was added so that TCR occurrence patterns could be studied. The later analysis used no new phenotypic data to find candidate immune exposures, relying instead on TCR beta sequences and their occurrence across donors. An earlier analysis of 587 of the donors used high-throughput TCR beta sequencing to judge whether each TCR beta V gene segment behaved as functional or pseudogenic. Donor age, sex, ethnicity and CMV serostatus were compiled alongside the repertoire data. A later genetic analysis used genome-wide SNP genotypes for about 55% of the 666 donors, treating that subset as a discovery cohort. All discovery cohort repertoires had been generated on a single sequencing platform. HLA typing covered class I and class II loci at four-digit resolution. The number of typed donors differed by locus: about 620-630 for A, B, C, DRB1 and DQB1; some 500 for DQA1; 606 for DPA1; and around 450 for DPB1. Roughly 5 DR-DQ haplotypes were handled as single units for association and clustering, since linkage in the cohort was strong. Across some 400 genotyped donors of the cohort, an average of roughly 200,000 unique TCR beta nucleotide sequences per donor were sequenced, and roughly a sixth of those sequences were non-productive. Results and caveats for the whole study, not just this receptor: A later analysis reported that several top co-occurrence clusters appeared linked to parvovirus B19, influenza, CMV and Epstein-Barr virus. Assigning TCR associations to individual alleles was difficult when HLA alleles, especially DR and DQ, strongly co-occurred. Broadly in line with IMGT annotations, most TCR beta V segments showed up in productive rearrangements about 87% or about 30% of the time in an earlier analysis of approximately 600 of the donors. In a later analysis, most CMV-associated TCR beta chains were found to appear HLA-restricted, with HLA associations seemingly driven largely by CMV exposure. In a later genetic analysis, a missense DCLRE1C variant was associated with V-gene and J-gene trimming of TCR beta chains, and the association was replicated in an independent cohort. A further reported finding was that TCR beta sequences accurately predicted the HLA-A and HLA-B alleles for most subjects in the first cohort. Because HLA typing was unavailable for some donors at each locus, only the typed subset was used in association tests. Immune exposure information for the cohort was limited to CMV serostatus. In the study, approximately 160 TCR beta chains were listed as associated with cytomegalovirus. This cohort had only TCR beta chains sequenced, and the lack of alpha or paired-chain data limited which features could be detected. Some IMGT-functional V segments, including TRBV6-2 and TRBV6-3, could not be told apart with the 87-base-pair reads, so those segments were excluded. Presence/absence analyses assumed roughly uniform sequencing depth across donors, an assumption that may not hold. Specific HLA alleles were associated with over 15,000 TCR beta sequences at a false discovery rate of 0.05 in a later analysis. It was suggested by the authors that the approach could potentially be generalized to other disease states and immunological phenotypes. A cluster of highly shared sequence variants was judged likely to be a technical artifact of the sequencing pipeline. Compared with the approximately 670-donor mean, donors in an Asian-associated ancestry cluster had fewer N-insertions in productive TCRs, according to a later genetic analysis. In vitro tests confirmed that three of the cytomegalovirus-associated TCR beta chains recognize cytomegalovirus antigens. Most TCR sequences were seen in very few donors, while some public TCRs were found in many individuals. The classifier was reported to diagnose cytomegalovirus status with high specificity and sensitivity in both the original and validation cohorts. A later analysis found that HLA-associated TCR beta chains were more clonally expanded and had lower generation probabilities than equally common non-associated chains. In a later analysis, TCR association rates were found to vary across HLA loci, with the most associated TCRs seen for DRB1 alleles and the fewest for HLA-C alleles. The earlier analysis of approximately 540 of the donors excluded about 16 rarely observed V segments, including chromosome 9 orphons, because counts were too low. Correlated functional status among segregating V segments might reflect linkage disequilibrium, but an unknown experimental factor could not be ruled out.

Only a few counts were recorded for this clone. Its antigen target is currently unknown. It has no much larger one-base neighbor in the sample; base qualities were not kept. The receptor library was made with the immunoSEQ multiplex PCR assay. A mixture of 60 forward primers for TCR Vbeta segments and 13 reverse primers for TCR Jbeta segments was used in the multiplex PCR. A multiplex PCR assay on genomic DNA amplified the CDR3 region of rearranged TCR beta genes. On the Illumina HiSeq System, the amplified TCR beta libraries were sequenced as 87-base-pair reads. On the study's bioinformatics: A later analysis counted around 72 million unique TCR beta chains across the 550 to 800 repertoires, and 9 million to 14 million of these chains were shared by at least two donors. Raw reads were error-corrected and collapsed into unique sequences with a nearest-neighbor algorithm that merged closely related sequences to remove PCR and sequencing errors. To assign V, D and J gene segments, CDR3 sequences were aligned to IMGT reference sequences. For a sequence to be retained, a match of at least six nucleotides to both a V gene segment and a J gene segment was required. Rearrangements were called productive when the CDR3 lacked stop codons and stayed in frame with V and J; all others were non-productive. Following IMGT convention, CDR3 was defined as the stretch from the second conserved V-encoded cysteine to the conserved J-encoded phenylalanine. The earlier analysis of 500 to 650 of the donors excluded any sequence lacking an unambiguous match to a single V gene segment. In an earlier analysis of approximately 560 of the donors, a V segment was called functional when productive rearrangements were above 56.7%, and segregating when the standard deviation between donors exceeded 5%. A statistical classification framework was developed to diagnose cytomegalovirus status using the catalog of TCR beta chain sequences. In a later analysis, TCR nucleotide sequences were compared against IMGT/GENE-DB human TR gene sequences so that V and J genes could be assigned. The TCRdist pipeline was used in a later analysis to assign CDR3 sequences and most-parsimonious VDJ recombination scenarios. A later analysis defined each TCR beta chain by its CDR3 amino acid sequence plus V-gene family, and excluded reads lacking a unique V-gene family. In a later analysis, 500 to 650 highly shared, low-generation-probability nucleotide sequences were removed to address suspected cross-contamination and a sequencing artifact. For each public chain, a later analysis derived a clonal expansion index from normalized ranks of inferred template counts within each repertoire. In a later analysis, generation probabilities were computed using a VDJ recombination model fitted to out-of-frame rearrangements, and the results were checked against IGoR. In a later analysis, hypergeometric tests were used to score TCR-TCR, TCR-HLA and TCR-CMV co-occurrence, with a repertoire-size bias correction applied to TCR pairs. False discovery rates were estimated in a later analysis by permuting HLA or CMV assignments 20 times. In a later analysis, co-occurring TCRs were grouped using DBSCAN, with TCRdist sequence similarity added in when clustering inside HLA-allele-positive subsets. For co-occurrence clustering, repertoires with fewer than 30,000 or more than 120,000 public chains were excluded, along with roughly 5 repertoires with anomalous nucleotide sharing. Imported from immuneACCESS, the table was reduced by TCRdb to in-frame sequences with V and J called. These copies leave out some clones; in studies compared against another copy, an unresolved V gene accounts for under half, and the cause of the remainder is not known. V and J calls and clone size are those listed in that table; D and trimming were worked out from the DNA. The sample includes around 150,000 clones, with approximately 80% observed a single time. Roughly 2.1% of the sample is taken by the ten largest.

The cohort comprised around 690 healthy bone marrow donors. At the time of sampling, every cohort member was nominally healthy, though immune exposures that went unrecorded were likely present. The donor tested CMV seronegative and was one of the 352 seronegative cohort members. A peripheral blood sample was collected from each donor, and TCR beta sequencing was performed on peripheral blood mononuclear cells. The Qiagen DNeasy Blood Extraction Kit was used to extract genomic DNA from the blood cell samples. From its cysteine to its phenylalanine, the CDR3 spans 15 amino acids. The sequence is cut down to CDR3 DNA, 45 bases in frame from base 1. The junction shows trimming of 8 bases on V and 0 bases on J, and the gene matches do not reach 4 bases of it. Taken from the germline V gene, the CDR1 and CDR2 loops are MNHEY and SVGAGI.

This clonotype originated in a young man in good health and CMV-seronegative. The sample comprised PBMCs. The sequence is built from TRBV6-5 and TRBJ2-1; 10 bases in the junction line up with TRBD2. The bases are TGTGCCAGCGGCCCTAGCGGGGGCTCCTACAATGAGCAGTTCTTC. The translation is CASGPSGGSYNEQFF.